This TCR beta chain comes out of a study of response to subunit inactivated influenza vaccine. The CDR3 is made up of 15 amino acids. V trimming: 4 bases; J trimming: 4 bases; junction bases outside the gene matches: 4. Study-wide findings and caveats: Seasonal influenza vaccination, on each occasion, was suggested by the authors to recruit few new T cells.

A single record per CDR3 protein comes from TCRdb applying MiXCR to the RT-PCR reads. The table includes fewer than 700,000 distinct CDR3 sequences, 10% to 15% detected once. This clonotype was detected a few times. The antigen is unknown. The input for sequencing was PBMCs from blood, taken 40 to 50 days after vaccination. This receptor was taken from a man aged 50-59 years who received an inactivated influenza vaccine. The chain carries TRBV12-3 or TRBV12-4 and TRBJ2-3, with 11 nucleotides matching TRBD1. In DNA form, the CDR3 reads TGTGCCAGCAGTTCCCGGGACAGGGGGGCAGATACGCAGTATTTT. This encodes CASSSRDRGADTQYF.